The T cell receptor beta chain described here comes from a study of CD4 T cells in relation to SARS-CoV-2 and coronaviruses. Study details: Of the patients, under 10 were male, a few female, two Hispanic.

The CDR3 covers 15 residues. Germline CDR1 and CDR2: SGHRS and YFSETQ. J gave up 5 bases and V 4 bases, and 10 bases lay outside the gene matches. Measured with immunoSEQ multiplex PCR; TCRdb has only the in-frame clones, and not every one. The table shows tens of thousands of clones, with about 90% occurring only once. CD4 enrichment then naive enrichment separated naive from memory CD4+ cells. Input material: naive CD4+ T cells from PBMCs. The subset here: naive CD4+ T cells isolated by negative enrichment. The receptor was derived from an adult with COVID-19. The rearrangement uses TRBV5-1 and TRBJ2-7; 9 positions match TRBD2. CDR3 DNA: TGCGCCAGCAGCCCTCTCGCGGGAGGGCCAAACGAGCAGTACTTC. The encoded protein is CASSPLAGGPNEQYF. Using reference TRBV5-1 and TRBJ2-7 for the parts outside the CDR3, the full variable domain is KAGVTQTPRYLIKTRGQQVTLSCSPISGHRSVSWYQQTPGQGLQFLFEYFSETQRNKGNFPGRFSGRQFSNSRSEMNVSTLELGDSALYLCASSPLAGGPNEQYFGPGTRLTVT.